This record concerns one TCR beta chain sequence. Other nucleotide sequences in the sample specify the same CDR3. These data come from a study of shared T cell receptors in the human thymus. Losses at the gene ends were 3 bases for V and 4 bases for J; bases not matched to a gene: 5. The germline gives CDR1 SGHRS, CDR2 YFSETQ. The CDR3 extends over 14 amino acids. Here immunoSEQ multiplex PCR was the method, and the copy in TCRdb shows in-frame clones only, minus some. In the table there are approximately 760,000 clones, 70% to 90% of which are singletons. These sequences were also reported in another study, on human thymus T cells. Per that study: Infants served as donors; they were healthy and Finnish and were having corrective surgery for congenital heart defects. Corrective cardiac operations yielded the resected thymus tissue. Biased V and J segment usage appeared in thymus and peripheral blood. Reports from related research described highly overlapping thymic repertoires among unrelated individuals.

This clonotype was obtained from a girl under three years old with a congenital heart defect. The chain carries TRBV5-1 and TRBJ1-1; 8 nucleotides line up with TRBD1. Input material: thymocytes. This CDR3 reads CASSSDTGGTEAFF. For the CDR3, the DNA is TGCGCCAGCAGCTCAGATACAGGGGGCACTGAAGCTTTCTTT.